Below, 26 T cell receptor beta chains from the same sample are listed, as sequenced in a study of T cell changes during pregnancy in multiple sclerosis. Clones were read by immunoSEQ multiplex PCR, and TCRdb kept only the in-frame ones, dropping some. The data hold 90,000 to 120,000 clones, with less than 95% observed a single time. The input for sequencing was peripheral blood, taken in the third trimester of pregnancy. All receptors derive from a female donor in good health, enrolled as a control in a pregnancy study.

The rearrangement links TRBV4-1 to TRBJ2-1, with TRBD1 matching over 10 bases. This CDR3 comprises 17 residues. The germline V gene has CDR1 MGHRA and CDR2 YSYEKL. V shed 1 base and J 7 bases; nucleotides not matched to a gene: 10. The chain's CDR3 is CASSQGRLGTGVNEQFF. The DNA of the CDR3 is TGCGCCAGCAGCCAAGGGCGACTTGGGACAGGGGTTAATGAGCAGTTCTTC.

The rearrangement uses TRBV29-1 and TRBJ2-7, with TRBD1 identical over 7 bases. In germline, CDR1 is SQVTM, CDR2 ANQGSEA. The CDR3 has 13 amino acids. After removal of 5 bases from V and 2 bases from J, the junction contained 6 bases not matched to a gene. This chain's CDR3 is CSVIRDSPYEQYF. In DNA, the CDR3 is TGCAGCGTTATCCGGGACAGCCCCTACGAGCAGTACTTC.

This chain uses TRBV18 with TRBJ1-6, with D perhaps TRBD1 (6 bases). The V gene's germline CDR1 is KGHSH and CDR2 LQKENI. The CDR3 sequence is 14 residues long. V lost 1 base and J 7 bases, leaving 8 bases between the germline ends. CDR3 region: CASSPRDMNSPLHF. The CDR3 DNA reads TGTGCCAGCTCACCACGGGACATGAATTCACCCCTCCACTTT.

The V gene is TRBV6-5, the J gene TRBJ1-2, with D maybe TRBD1 (6 bases). The CDR3 extends over 14 amino acids. CDR1 is MNHEY and CDR2 is SVGAGI in the germline V gene. Trimming shortened V by 6 bases and J by 2 bases, and 13 bases separated the two germline ends. CDR3 in amino acids: CASRRGYQNYGYTF. The CDR3 bases are TGTGCCAGCAGAAGGGGGTATCAAAACTATGGCTACACCTTC.

The chain has TRBV11-2 and TRBJ1-1; 10 nucleotides match TRBD1. V lost 3 bases, J lost 4 bases, and 14 bases stayed unmatched. Germline CDR1 is SGHAT and CDR2 is FQNNGV. This CDR3 has 18 residues. The CDR3 loop reads CASSFHAGTGVFGTEAFF. CDR3 DNA: TGTGCCAGCAGCTTTCACGCCGGGACAGGGGTTTTCGGCACTGAAGCTTTCTTT.

This clone was seen a handful of times. J is TRBJ2-5 and V is TRBV7-2; D is undetermined. The CDR3 contains 14 residues. Trimming took 1 base from V and 4 from J, leaving 10 bases between them. Germline assignment: CDR1 SGHTA and CDR2 FQGNSA. CDR3 loop: CASSLGSAGETQYF. In nucleotides, the CDR3 is TGTGCCAGCAGCTTAGGGAGTGCCGGAGAGACCCAGTACTTC. The entire variable domain, with the rest obtained from reference TRBV7-2 and TRBJ2-5, is as follows: GAGVSQSPSNKVTEKGKDVELRCDPISGHTALYWYRQSLGQGLEFLIYFQGNSAPDKSGLPSDRFSAERTGGSVSTLTIQRTQQEDSAVYLCASSLGSAGETQYFGPGTRLLVL.

V usage is TRBV30 and J usage is TRBJ1-1, with D perhaps TRBD1 (6 bases). This CDR3 has 14 residues. Germline CDR1 GTSNPN, CDR2 SVGIG (reference sequence). The V end lost 0 bases, the J end lost 1 base, and 9 bases lay between the germline ends. The CDR3 loop reads CAWSVRQANTEAFF. CDR3 nucleotides: TGTGCCTGGAGTGTACGACAGGCGAACACTGAAGCTTTCTTT.

The chain carries TRBV6-4 and TRBJ2-3, with TRBD2 matching 10 bases. Trimming at V came to 3 bases and at J to 4 bases, leaving 13 bases not matched to a gene. Germline V lookup: CDR1 MRHNA, CDR2 SNTAGT. CDR3 length: 18 amino acids. CDR3 coding DNA: TGTGCCAGCAGTGAATGGGGAATTTCTAGCGGGGGCGCAGATACGCAGTATTTT. It is translated as CASSEWGISSGGADTQYF.

The chain recombines TRBV7-2 with TRBJ2-5; D not resolved. From germline, CDR1 is SGHTA and CDR2 FQGNSA. Trimming removed 5 bases from V and 4 bases from J, with 14 bases in between. This CDR3 is 14 amino acids long. This chain's CDR3 is CASSPGAIGETQYF. CDR3 DNA sequence: TGTGCCAGCAGCCCCGGAGCGATTGGAGAGACCCAGTACTTC.

The rearrangement links TRBV10-3 to TRBJ1-1; D unresolved. Germline CDR1 ENHRY, CDR2 SYGVKD. The CDR3 extends over 12 amino acids. With 6 bases removed from V and 5 bases from J, the gap between germline ends came to 10 bases. CDR3 bases: TGTGCCATCAGCGCGGGAGGTACTGAAGCTTTCTTT. Translation gives CAISAGGTEAFF.

This chain links TRBV15 with TRBJ2-1; the match to TRBD2 covers 9 bases. The germline gives CDR1 LNHNV, CDR2 YYDKDF (reference sequence). The V gene end was trimmed by 7 bases and the J gene end by 0 bases; junction bases not matched to a gene: 4. This CDR3 comprises 15 residues. The CDR3 here is CATKAGGPSYNEQFF. The CDR3 DNA reads as TGTGCCACCAAGGCGGGGGGGCCCTCCTACAATGAGCAGTTCTTC.

The J gene is TRBJ1-5, the V gene TRBV7-6, with TRBD1 matching 7 bases. The CDR3 runs 17 residues. Germline CDR1 reads SGHVS; CDR2 reads FNYEAQ. Germline trimming cut 5 bases from V and 5 bases from J; bases unmatched to any gene: 15. As DNA, the CDR3 is TGTGCCAGCAGCGTTAGGGCCCCCACAGGGGTGGATCAGCCCCAGCATTTT. Its protein product is CASSVRAPTGVDQPQHF.

The chain recombines TRBV5-6 with TRBJ1-1; D might be TRBD1 (5 bases). This CDR3 region has 17 residues. Germline V gene data show CDR1 as SGHDT and CDR2 as YYEEEE. Trimming removed 0 bases at V and 5 bases at J, with 20 bases between. CDR3 residues: CASSLGGGPIFKTEAFF. Here the CDR3 DNA reads TGTGCCAGCAGCTTGGGCGGGGGACCGATCTTTAAGACTGAAGCTTTCTTT. Variable domain in full (rest from reference TRBV5-6 and TRBJ1-1): DAGVTQSPTHLIKTRGQQVTLRCSPKSGHDTVSWYQQALGQGPQFIFQYYEEEERQRGNFPDRFSGHQFPNYSSELNVNALLLGDSALYLCASSLGGGPIFKTEAFFGQGTRLTVV.

The chain carries TRBV2 and TRBJ1-3; the D gene is possibly TRBD1 (6 bases). The CDR3 sequence is 16 residues long. Trimming shortened V by 5 bases and J by 0 bases, and 14 bases separated the two germline ends. The germline V gene encodes CDR1 SNHLY and CDR2 FYNNEI. Written as DNA, the CDR3 is TGTGCCAGCAGTCCCTCCGGGACAAGCTCTGGAAACACCATATATTTT. Translated: CASSPSGTSSGNTIYF.

The chain is built from TRBV29-1 and TRBJ2-1, with 7 bases that match TRBD1. CDR1 is SQVTM and CDR2 is ANQGSEA in the germline V gene. The CDR3 extends over 13 amino acids. The ends lost 4 bases at V and 6 bases at J; junction bases unmatched: 6. The CDR3 sequence is CSVVWQGVNEQFF. In DNA, the CDR3 is TGCAGCGTTGTATGGCAGGGGGTCAATGAGCAGTTCTTC.

This sequence joins TRBV5-6 and TRBJ2-7, with D maybe TRBD1 (6 bases). Trimming shortened V by 0 bases and J by 5 bases, and 12 bases separated the two germline ends. The V gene's germline CDR1 is SGHDT and CDR2 YYEEEE. The CDR3 loop spans 14 amino acids. CDR3 in amino acids: CASSLVTGRNEQYF. CDR3 DNA sequence: TGTGCCAGCAGCTTGGTAACAGGGCGCAACGAGCAGTACTTC.

Only a few counts were recorded for this clone. The CDR3, as DNA: TGTGCCAGCACCTTTGGAGTCGGAGAGACCCAGTACTTC. Translated, it gives CASTFGVGETQYF. The J gene is TRBJ2-5, the V gene TRBV27; D is unresolved. V was cut by 7 bases and J by 4 bases, with 13 bases left in between. The CDR3 consists of 13 residues. Germline V gene data show CDR1 as MNHEY and CDR2 as SMNVEV (reference sequence).

V and J are TRBV9 and TRBJ2-2; the D is unclear. Germline V lookup: CDR1 SGDLS, CDR2 YYNGEE. CDR3 length: 14 residues. The V end lost 0 bases, the J end lost 3 bases, and 6 bases lay between the germline ends. The CDR3 sequence: CASSVAADTGELFF. In nucleotides, the CDR3 is TGTGCCAGCAGCGTAGCCGCGGACACCGGGGAGCTGTTTTTT.

The V call is TRBV5-4, the J call TRBJ2-1; D may be TRBD2 (6 bases). The CDR3 is 19 residues long. Germline V gene sequence: CDR1 SGHNT, CDR2 YYREEE (reference sequence). Trimming left V 2 bases short and J 0 bases short, with 21 bases between. The DNA for the CDR3 is TGTGCCAGCAGCTTATCCCCTGGGCGGGGCGCTAGCTCCTACAATGAGCAGTTCTTC. It translates to CASSLSPGRGASSYNEQFF.

The chain uses TRBV7-8 and TRBJ2-4; possible D gene TRBD2, 6 bases. V lost 3 bases, J lost 1 base, and 13 bases lay in between. The CDR3 totals 16 residues. Germline values: CDR1 SGHVS, CDR2 FQNEAQ. The CDR3 bases are TGTGCCAGCAGCTTCGGAGGGAGAAGGGCCAAAAACATTCAGTACTTC. This translates into CASSFGGRRAKNIQYF.

This sequence joins TRBV30 and TRBJ2-1; TRBD1 might be the D (6 bases). This CDR3 region has 12 residues. Trimming shortened V by 1 base and J by 7 bases, and 8 bases separated the two germline ends. Per germline, CDR1 GTSNPN and CDR2 SVGIG (reference sequence). In DNA, the CDR3 is TGTGCCTGGAGTGGGACAGCTAATGAGCAGTTCTTC. It translates to CAWSGTANEQFF. The whole variable domain, remainder taken from reference TRBV30 and TRBJ2-1, is SQTIHQWPATLVQPVGSPLSLECTVEGTSNPNLYWYRQAAGRGLQLLFYSVGIGQISSEVPQNLSASRPQDRQFILSSKKLLLSDSGFYLCAWSGTANEQFFGPGTRLTVL.

The chain has TRBV7-2 and TRBJ2-7; weak D call: TRBD2 (5 bases). The CDR3 is 13 residues long. CDR1 and CDR2 (germline): SGHTA, FQGNSA. Trimming stripped 2 bases from V and 1 base from J, with 6 bases between. Written as DNA, the CDR3 is TGTGCCAGCAGCTTACGGGAATCCTACGAGCAGTACTTC. Its translation is CASSLRESYEQYF.

The chain joins TRBV9 to TRBJ1-1; a weak D match, TRBD1 (5 bases). Germline V gene data show CDR1 as SGDLS and CDR2 as YYNGEE. With 4 bases removed from V and 0 bases from J, the gap between germline ends came to 10 bases. This CDR3 spans 14 amino acids. The CDR3 protein is CASSKGQLNTEAFF. The CDR3 nucleotides are TGTGCCAGCAGCAAGGGGCAGTTGAACACTGAAGCTTTCTTT.

The chain has TRBV4-1 and TRBJ1-5; no clear D. Germline values: CDR1 MGHRA, CDR2 YSYEKL. The CDR3 length is 14 residues. V lost 0 bases and J lost 4, with 7 bases in between. The CDR3 DNA follows: TGCGCCAGCAGCCAAGATCAATTGAATCAGCCCCAGCATTTT. It encodes CASSQDQLNQPQHF.

This chain links TRBV21-1 with TRBJ2-7; the D call in the table, TRBD2, was not verified against the DNA. TRBV21-1 represents a pseudogene. The CDR3 has 17 amino acids. CDR3 sequence reads: CASSKMGSGAHYYEQYF. In DNA, the CDR3 is TGTGCCAGCAGCAAAATGGGTAGCGGGGCGCATTACTACGAGCAGTACTTC.

The chain recombines TRBV6-6 with TRBJ2-7; 7 positions match TRBD1. The CDR3 consists of 14 residues. Germline values: CDR1 MNHNY, CDR2 SVGAGI (reference sequence). Trimming removed 6 bases from V and 6 bases from J; junction bases left unmatched: 11. The CDR3 loop reads CASSLYRGWGEQYF. The CDR3 DNA follows: TGTGCCAGCAGCCTATACAGGGGTTGGGGCGAGCAGTACTTC.